This T cell receptor (beta chain) was captured by sequencing in a study of blood T cell repertoires in COVID-19. Study at large: Acute-phase and convalescent COVID-19 samples originated in the United States, Italy and Spain. The cDNA or gDNA used as material had been derived from T cells, B-cell-depleted T cells, or PBMCs.

Germline values: CDR1 SGHTA, CDR2 FQGNSA. This CDR3 is 15 amino acids long. V lost 5 bases to trimming and J lost 3 bases; unmatched junction nucleotides: 9. In the study's own analysis: How many nucleated cells were present was estimated from reference gene primer amplification. The table came from immunoSEQ multiplex PCR; TCRdb's copy has only in-frame clones and leaves some out. Clone size and V and J calls were adopted from that table, with D and trimming inferred from the DNA. The table has about 250,000 clones, 85% seen once. Sequences were obtained from peripheral blood. The rearrangement joins TRBV7-2 to TRBJ2-7; 8 nucleotides match TRBD2. The sequence came from a man in his fifties or sixties with active or convalescent COVID-19. The CDR3 protein is CASSPGGAQVYEQYF. The DNA for the CDR3 is TGTGCCAGCAGCCCCGGGGGGGCGCAGGTCTACGAGCAGTACTTC.